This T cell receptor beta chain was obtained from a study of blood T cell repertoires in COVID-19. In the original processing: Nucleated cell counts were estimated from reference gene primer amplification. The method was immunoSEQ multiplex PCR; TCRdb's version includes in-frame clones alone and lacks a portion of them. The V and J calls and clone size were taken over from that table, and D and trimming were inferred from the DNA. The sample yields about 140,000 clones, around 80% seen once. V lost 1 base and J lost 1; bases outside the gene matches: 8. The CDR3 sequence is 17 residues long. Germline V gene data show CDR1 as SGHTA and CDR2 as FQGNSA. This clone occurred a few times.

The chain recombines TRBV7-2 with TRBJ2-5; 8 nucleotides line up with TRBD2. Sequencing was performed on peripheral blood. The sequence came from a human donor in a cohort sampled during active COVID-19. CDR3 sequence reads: CASSLVFSGGLQETQYF. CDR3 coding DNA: TGTGCCAGCAGCTTAGTATTTTCGGGGGGGCTCCAAGAGACCCAGTACTTC.